Each of the 25 T cell receptor beta chains below was sequenced from the same sample in a study of blood T cell repertoires in COVID-19. Using immunoSEQ multiplex PCR, the repertoire was profiled, and TCRdb retains in-frame clones only, with some absent. There are approximately 300,000 clones in the sample; about 85% occur only once, and 0.87% lies in the top ten. The sequencing sample was made of peripheral blood. Receptors were obtained from a human donor with COVID-19, enrolled during active disease. The donor label of this sample is uncertain.

The chain is built from TRBV28 and TRBJ1-1; D unclear. V gave up 11 bases and J gave up 3 bases, with 16 bases separating them. The CDR3 has 13 residues. CDR1 is MDHEN and CDR2 is SYDVKM in the germline V gene. The CDR3 bases are TGTGCCGCATCCCCTCGAGGGTACACTGAAGCTTTCTTT. Residues: CAASPRGYTEAFF.

V and J are TRBV4-1 and TRBJ1-4, with TRBD1 matching 7 bases. CDR1 and CDR2 from the germline V gene are MGHRA and YSYEKL. The CDR3 length is 16 residues. Trimming at V came to 4 bases and at J to 7 bases, leaving 12 bases not matched to a gene. The chain's CDR3 is CASSLQSGQGGEKLFF. In DNA, the CDR3 is TGCGCCAGCAGCCTCCAATCGGGGCAGGGGGGTGAAAAACTGTTTTTT.

This clone was counted once. V gene TRBV29-1 combines with J gene TRBJ2-7; weak D call: TRBD1 (6 bases). Germline lookup yields CDR1 SQVTM and CDR2 ANQGSEA. This CDR3 has 13 residues. Trimming left V 4 bases short and J 7 bases short, with 17 bases between. The CDR3 is CSVVQAGAGEQYF. CDR3 in DNA: TGCAGCGTTGTCCAGGCAGGGGCAGGGGAGCAGTACTTC.

In this sample, this clone turned up once. The chain joins TRBV5-1 to TRBJ2-7; possible D gene TRBD1, 5 bases. V was cut by 0 bases and J by 3 bases, with 7 bases left in between. The CDR3 is made up of 13 amino acids. The V gene's germline CDR1 is SGHRS and CDR2 YFSETQ. CDR3 sequence: CASSLGQNYEQYF. The CDR3 nucleotides are TGCGCCAGCAGCTTGGGACAGAACTACGAGCAGTACTTC.

This rearrangement joins TRBV2 to TRBJ1-1; TRBD1 agrees at 8 bases. Germline V CDR1 and CDR2: SNHLY, FYNNEI. With V trimmed by 0 bases and J by 4 bases, 7 bases remained unmatched. The CDR3 consists of 16 residues. DNA for the CDR3: TGTGCCAGCAGTGAAGCGGATCAGGGGGCTGTCACTGAAGCTTTCTTT. It specifies CASSEADQGAVTEAFF.

The chain is built from TRBV19 and TRBJ1-5, with D perhaps TRBD1 (5 bases). The V gene's germline CDR1 is LNHDA and CDR2 SQIVND (reference sequence). The V gene lost 5 bases and the J gene lost 2 bases, with 16 bases spanning the gap. The CDR3 runs 16 residues. For the CDR3, the DNA is TGTGCCAGTAGTTCTCAGGGTGGGGTTGGCAATCAGCCCCAGCATTTT. Translating it yields CASSSQGGVGNQPQHF.

The rearrangement links TRBV11-1 to TRBJ2-7, with TRBD2 matching 8 bases. The CDR3 is made up of 15 amino acids. The trim removed 5 bases at V and 3 bases at J, leaving 9 bases unmatched. The V gene's germline CDR1 is SGHAT and CDR2 FQDESV (reference sequence). The CDR3 protein is CASSPRGDVNYEQYF. The CDR3 DNA reads TGTGCCAGCAGCCCGCGGGGGGACGTAAACTACGAGCAGTACTTC.

The J gene is TRBJ2-2, the V gene TRBV7-2; possible D gene TRBD2, 6 bases. The V and J ends lost 5 bases and 5 bases respectively, with 12 bases between them. Germline lookup yields CDR1 SGHTA and CDR2 FQGNSA. This CDR3 spans 14 amino acids. The DNA for the CDR3 is TGTGCCAGCAGCCCGGGGACTGCGACCGGGGAGCTGTTTTTT. Protein: CASSPGTATGELFF.

Concerning this clone itself: Different DNA sequences within this sample yield the same CDR3. This rearrangement joins TRBV29-1 to TRBJ1-1, with D possibly TRBD1 on 5 matching bases. Trimming stripped 1 base from V and 1 base from J, with 7 bases between. Germline loops: CDR1 SQVTM, CDR2 ANQGSEA. There are 13 residues in the CDR3. The CDR3 sequence is CSVEGQGNTEAFF. The DNA of the CDR3 is TGCAGCGTTGAAGGGCAGGGGAACACTGAAGCTTTCTTT.

This chain uses TRBV12-3 or TRBV12-4 with TRBJ2-5; the D gene is possibly TRBD2 (6 bases). The CDR3 loop spans 13 amino acids. The V end lost 8 bases, the J end lost 5 bases, and 15 bases lay between the germline ends. The CDR3 DNA reads as TGTGCCAGCCAGCGGCGGGACGTGGAGACCCAGTACTTC. Translation: CASQRRDVETQYF.

The rearrangement uses TRBV18 and TRBJ2-3, with a tentative D call TRBD2 (5 bases). V was clipped by 5 bases and J by 4 bases, with 13 bases between them. This CDR3 is 14 amino acids long. Germline V gene lookup returns CDR1 KGHSH and CDR2 LQKENI. This chain's CDR3 is CASSSTTYPDTQYF. The DNA for the CDR3 is TGTGCCAGCTCATCGACTACCTATCCAGATACGCAGTATTTT.

This clone has only one observation. The J gene is TRBJ1-5, the V gene TRBV7-2; TRBD1 might be the D (6 bases). The CDR3 covers 14 residues. Germline-derived CDR1 and CDR2 are SGHTA and FQGNSA. The V end lost 4 bases, the J end lost 8 bases, and 15 bases lay between the germline ends. CDR3 in amino acids: CASSSYREMEPQHF. CDR3 in DNA: TGTGCCAGCAGCTCGTACAGGGAAATGGAGCCCCAGCATTTT.

The V and J genes are TRBV14 and TRBJ1-6; D gene unclear. CDR3 length: 15 amino acids. Germline values: CDR1 SGHDN, CDR2 FVKESK. Deletions cut 1 base from V and 7 bases from J, with 11 bases between. Here the CDR3 reads CASSQANRLNSPLHF. In nucleotides, the CDR3 is TGTGCCAGCAGCCAAGCCAACAGACTAAATTCACCCCTCCACTTT.

The CDR3 is CASSIQQGYEQYF. CDR3 nucleotides: TGTGCCAGTAGTATTCAACAGGGCTACGAGCAGTACTTC. The rearrangement joins TRBV19 to TRBJ2-7; TRBD1 might be the D (6 bases). The length of the CDR3 is 13 residues. The V end lost 3 bases, the J end lost 3 bases, and 9 bases lay between the germline ends. The germline gives CDR1 LNHDA, CDR2 SQIVND (reference sequence).

This CDR3 reads CASSSRDRGSGYTF. The CDR3, as DNA: TGTGCCAGTAGTTCCCGGGACAGGGGTTCTGGCTACACCTTC. The chain carries TRBV19 and TRBJ1-2; 10 nucleotides agree with TRBD1. The germline CDR1 and CDR2 sequences are LNHDA and SQIVND (reference sequence). CDR3 length: 14 residues. Unmatched junction bases numbered 7, after V lost 5 bases and J lost 7 bases.

The rearrangement joins TRBV10-3 to TRBJ2-7; D may be TRBD2 (7 bases). V was trimmed by 6 bases and J by 2 bases, leaving 26 bases between them. From germline, CDR1 is ENHRY and CDR2 SYGVKD. CDR3 length: 18 residues. The CDR3: CAIRISLGGADLAYEQYF. The DNA of the CDR3 is TGTGCCATCAGAATCTCGCTTGGGGGGGCAGACCTCGCCTACGAGCAGTACTTC.

The chain has TRBV18 and TRBJ2-7; 8 bases match TRBD2. CDR3 size: 15 residues. Germline loops: CDR1 KGHSH, CDR2 LQKENI. V was clipped by 0 bases and J by 1 base; unmatched bases: 2. CDR3: CASSPPVAGSYEQYF. As DNA, the CDR3 is TGTGCCAGCTCACCACCGGTAGCGGGATCCTACGAGCAGTACTTC.

The chain employs TRBV5-1 and TRBJ1-5, with 10 bases lining up with TRBD1. The CDR3 runs to 15 residues. The V gene end was trimmed by 4 bases and the J gene end by 6 bases; junction bases not matched to a gene: 7. Looked up from germline, CDR1 is SGHRS and CDR2 is YFSETQ. CDR3 region: CASSPVGTGVQPQHF. The DNA for the CDR3 is TGCGCCAGCAGCCCTGTGGGGACAGGGGTTCAGCCCCAGCATTTT.

CDR3 nucleotides: TGTGCCAGCTCCTTAGGGAGAGACGACGGTTTCCCCCAGCATTTT. This translates into CASSLGRDDGFPQHF. The chain recombines TRBV28 with TRBJ1-5; D unclear. Germline lookup yields CDR1 MDHEN and CDR2 SYDVKM. The CDR3 is 15 amino acids. V was shortened by 8 bases and J by 10 bases, with 24 bases between the two germline ends. The whole variable domain, remainder taken from reference TRBV28 and TRBJ1-5, is DVKVTQSSRYLVKRTGEKVFLECVQDMDHENMFWYRQDPGLGLRLIYFSYDVKMKEKGDIPEGYSVSREKKERFSLILESASTNQTSMYLCASSLGRDDGFPQHFGDGTRLSIL.

The chain employs TRBV30 and TRBJ1-2; D is undetermined. CDR3 length equals 11 residues. CDR1 and CDR2 (germline): GTSNPN, SVGIG (reference sequence). Trimming removed 7 bases at V and 3 bases at J, with 9 bases between. In DNA form, the CDR3 reads TGTGCCTATCGAGACTACTATGGCTACACCTTC. It is translated as CAYRDYYGYTF.

V is TRBV29-1 and J is TRBJ2-7; TRBD2 aligns across 9 bases. V was pared by 5 bases and J by 4 bases, with 9 bases of the junction left unmatched. The CDR3 runs to 14 residues. The germline V gene encodes CDR1 SQVTM and CDR2 ANQGSEA. The CDR3 sequence: CSVSIAGEFYEQYF. The CDR3 bases are TGCAGCGTTTCGATAGCGGGAGAGTTTTACGAGCAGTACTTC.

The chain joins TRBV5-3 to TRBJ2-6; 8 bases are shared with TRBD1. TRBV5-3 is sorted into the ORF group, with uncertain function. CDR3 size: 17 residues. J lost 4 bases, V lost 2 bases, and 8 bases had no gene match. The DNA of the CDR3 is TGTGCCAGAAGCTTTTGGCAGGGGGCGCGAGGGGCCAACGTCCTGACTTTC. It yields the protein CARSFWQGARGANVLTF.

The chain is built from TRBV3-1 (or the pseudogene TRBV3-2) and TRBJ1-2, with D maybe TRBD1 (5 bases). Germline loops: CDR1 LGHDT, CDR2 YNNKEL (reference sequence). The CDR3 length is 14 residues. V lost 0 bases and J 8 bases, leaving 13 bases between the germline ends. CDR3 in amino acids: CASSQDVAGRGYTF. DNA of the CDR3: TGTGCCAGCAGCCAAGATGTCGCAGGGCGAGGCTACACCTTC.

The rearrangement uses TRBV2 and TRBJ1-1; D may be TRBD1 (5 bases). Germline loops: CDR1 SNHLY, CDR2 FYNNEI. Trimming stripped 4 bases from V and 2 bases from J, with 20 bases between. This CDR3 is 17 amino acids long. CDR3 sequence (DNA): TGTGCCAGCAGTGGAGGCCCTCTAAGGCAGGGTAACACTGAAGCTTTCTTT. This codes for CASSGGPLRQGNTEAFF.

Written as DNA, the CDR3 is TGTGCCAGTAGTATTCGGTTCGACGGCGGAGGGGAGACCCAGTACTTC. Protein sequence: CASSIRFDGGGETQYF. V and J are TRBV19 and TRBJ2-5; weak D call: TRBD2 (6 bases). V dropped 3 bases and J dropped 5 bases, with 19 bases sitting between them. The CDR3 spans 16 residues. Germline-derived CDR1 and CDR2 are LNHDA and SQIVND (reference sequence).